The 6 T cell receptor beta chains given below trace back to one sample, sequenced in a study of human T cells and chemical hapten exposure. Described time point: pre-sensitization, week 0. Regarding treatment: therapeutic diphenylcyclopropenone sensitization with weekly scalp DPC. MiXCR, applied by TCRdb to the RACE reads, yields one record per CDR3 protein. Of under 300,000 distinct CDR3 sequences detected, 7.5% to 9% appear once; the ten largest clones hold roughly 2.5%. The specimen comprised whole blood, sampled in connection with sensitization to the hapten diphenylcyclopropenone (DPC). These TCRs come from a woman in her thirties or forties with alopecia areata. Some clones in this sample may be carry-over from other donors' samples.

Comments on this clonotype: Relative to the germline gene, one junction end is altered; a read error may explain this. The chain couples TRBV6-5 to TRBJ2-3; TRBD1 matches at 8 bases. CDR3 length: 16 amino acids. The germline CDR1 and CDR2 sequences are MNHEY and SVGAGI. The DNA for the CDR3 is TGTGCCAGCAGCCGGACGACAGGGGTCATCACAGATACGCTGTATTTT. This gives the protein CASSRTTGVITDTLYF.

This clonotype was detected only a few times. The chain joins TRBV27 to TRBJ2-7; 7 nucleotides align to TRBD2. Germline CDR1 is MNHEY and CDR2 is SMNVEV (reference sequence). The CDR3 extends over 16 amino acids. Trimming cost V 2 bases and J 0 bases; bases outside gene matches: 7. The DNA of the CDR3 is TGTGCCAGCAGTTTAGGGTACGGGAGGAGCTCCTACGAGCAGTACTTC. It encodes CASSLGYGRSSYEQYF.

This clonotype came up a few times. CDR3: CASGTVFQYF. DNA of the CDR3: TGTGCCAGCGGGACCGTTTTTCAGTACTTC. This chain joins TRBV3-1 and TRBJ2-4; TRBD1 or TRBD2 may be the D gene (5 bases each). The CDR3 consists of 10 residues. Looked up from germline, CDR1 is LGHDT and CDR2 is YNNKEL (reference sequence). The V gene lost 8 bases and the J gene lost 11 bases, with 10 bases spanning the gap.

This clonotype was detected only a few times. The genes are TRBV6-2 or TRBV6-3 and TRBJ2-7; D unclear. V dropped 8 bases and J dropped 3 bases, with 17 bases sitting between them. CDR3 length: 14 residues. The germline gives CDR1 MNHEY, CDR2 SVGEGT. CDR3 in DNA: TGTGCCAGCTCCCCCCACGGCGGTGGCTACGAGCAGTACTTC. Protein product: CASSPHGGGYEQYF.

V is TRBV18 and J is TRBJ2-2; 9 positions agree with TRBD2. Germline loops: CDR1 KGHSH, CDR2 LQKENI. This CDR3 region has 17 residues. The V gene end was trimmed by 2 bases and the J gene end by 0 bases; junction bases not matched to a gene: 4. The DNA for the CDR3 is TGTGCCAGCTCACCAGATGCTAGCGGGACGAACACCGGGGAGCTGTTTTTT. Translation: CASSPDASGTNTGELFF.

The gene calls are TRBV29-1 and TRBJ2-4; TRBD1 matches at 7 bases. Germline V gene lookup returns CDR1 SQVTM and CDR2 ANQGSEA. The V gene end was trimmed by 3 bases and the J gene end by 7 bases; junction bases not matched to a gene: 6. This CDR3 is 13 amino acids long. The CDR3 is CSVDLTGLNIQYF. The CDR3, as DNA: TGCAGCGTTGATCTGACAGGGTTGAACATTCAGTACTTC.